Sequencing of this T cell receptor beta chain was carried out in a study of T cells in Graves' hyperthyroidism and ophthalmopathy. Study-level background: Once the initial diagnosis was made, peripheral blood was obtained before any treatment.

RNA transcripts yielded amplified TCR beta CDR3 regions. An initial round of RT-PCR targeting the TCR CDR3 relied on the HTBI primer set. TCRdb called the multiplex PCR reads again in MiXCR, with one record for every CDR3 protein. Of 600,000 to 650,000 distinct CDR3 sequences listed, 20% to 25% are singletons. Findings and limits, study-wide: Stable hyperthyroidism was separated from ophthalmopathy by a model based on 13 V-J features. The model anticipated ophthalmopathy a median approximately 6.5 months pre-onset.

More than 8.5 ml of fresh peripheral blood supplied the PBMCs. Turning to this clonotype: The antigen remains undetermined.

Per germline, CDR1 MNHEY and CDR2 SMNVEV (reference sequence). Trimming cost V 6 bases and J 2 bases; bases outside gene matches: 5. There are 14 residues in the CDR3. This chain joins TRBV27 and TRBJ1-1; 8 bases are shared with TRBD1. Sequencing was performed on blood. The TCR was taken from a man younger than 40 with Graves' ophthalmopathy. The CDR3 nucleotides read TGTGCCAGCAGGGACAGGGATCCCAACACTGAAGCTTTCTTT. Translation: CASRDRDPNTEAFF.